This T cell receptor (beta chain) appears in the sequencing data of a study of spatial heterogeneity in lung cancer. About the research overall: Sequence detection consistently recorded a greater number of beta-chain than alpha-chain sequences. Raw-read counts averaged over ten per unique TCR and UMI combination.

Trimming removed 2 bases at V and 7 bases at J, with 8 bases between. The germline gives CDR1 KGHSH, CDR2 LQKENI. This CDR3 is 13 amino acids long. This clonotype was detected many times. The antigen remains unidentified. Findings and caveats of the study: Tumor T cell coverage was estimated at around 7.4% for alpha and roughly 12% for beta chains. Counts of expanded alpha and beta TCRs within tumors tracked the tumor nonsynonymous mutation count.

TCRdb passed the 5' RACE reads through MiXCR, listing each CDR3 protein once. The table shows 20,000 to 25,000 distinct CDR3 sequences, with around 6.6% occurring only once. Described time point: sample taken at primary tumor resection. The sample was lung tumor tissue, taken at surgery. The receptor comes from a male donor with early-stage non-small cell lung cancer. The chain is built from TRBV18 and TRBJ1-4; the D is unclear. In DNA form, the CDR3 reads TGTGCCAGCTCACCAGGGGAACGTGAAAAACTGTTTTTT. Amino acid sequence: CASSPGEREKLFF.